This entry concerns a single T cell receptor beta chain. Antigen unknown. One entry per CDR3 protein, called by TCRdb with MiXCR from the 5' RACE reads. Among under 350,000 distinct CDR3 sequences listed, less than 9.5% were seen once. The sample is drawn from a study of identical twins. Study findings and constraints: Zero-insertion analyses could be partly confounded by invariant MAIT and iNKT cells. Low generation probability was overrepresented in out-of-frame alpha sequences shared by twins.

The sample was also reused in another study, on yellow fever vaccine responses in identical twins. That work adds: Vaccine T cell responses of twins reportedly seemed partly convergent and partly personalized.

This TCR was recovered from a woman younger than 35 in good health. Sequencing was performed on CD8+ T cells sorted from blood.

The CDR3 DNA reads as TGTGCCAGCAGCTCGGAAGCCGGACTAGCGGTCTCCTACAATGAGCAGTTCTTC. Protein: CASSSEAGLAVSYNEQFF. V usage is TRBV11-2 and J usage is TRBJ2-1; 10 bases agree with TRBD2. V gave up 4 bases and J gave up 0 bases; unmatched junction bases: 9. This CDR3 is 18 amino acids long. Germline CDR1 and CDR2: SGHAT and FQNNGV.